The 15 T cell receptor beta chains given below trace back to one sample, sequenced in a study of blood T cell repertoires in COVID-19. Using immunoSEQ multiplex PCR, the repertoire was profiled, and TCRdb retains in-frame clones only, with some absent. The sample has 59,000 or so clones, 65% to 85% seen once. Sequencing used peripheral blood. These receptors were taken from a man in his sixties with acute or convalescent COVID-19.

This rearrangement joins TRBV19 to TRBJ1-2; 7 bases align to TRBD1. Germline V lookup: CDR1 LNHDA, CDR2 SQIVND (reference sequence). There are 12 residues in the CDR3. With V trimmed by 5 bases and J by 8 bases, 5 bases remained unmatched. The CDR3 is CASSEQGFGYTF. CDR3 in DNA: TGTGCCAGTAGTGAACAGGGGTTCGGCTACACCTTC.

The chain couples TRBV29-1 to TRBJ2-7; weak D call: TRBD1 (6 bases). CDR3 size: 13 residues. Trimming cost V 6 bases and J 0 bases, with 12 bases left between them. Germline V gene lookup returns CDR1 SQVTM and CDR2 ANQGSEA. Here the CDR3 DNA reads TGCAGCGTGGTCAGGGGAAGCTCCTACGAGCAGTACTTC. Its translation is CSVVRGSSYEQYF.

CDR3 protein: CASSSPGQNTEAFF. The CDR3 DNA is TGTGCCAGCAGCTCCCCCGGACAGAACACTGAAGCTTTCTTT. This chain links TRBV5-5 with TRBJ1-1; a possible D gene is TRBD1 (5 bases). This CDR3 is built from 14 residues. CDR1 is SGHKS, CDR2 YYEKEE, per germline (reference sequence). Trimming pared 3 bases from V and 1 base from J, leaving 10 bases between.

The chain combines TRBV6-5 with TRBJ2-2; 8 nucleotides align to TRBD1. J gave up 2 bases and V 6 bases, and 2 bases lay outside the gene matches. The germline gives CDR1 MNHEY, CDR2 SVGAGI. This CDR3 is built from 14 residues. The CDR3 loop is CASRTGGNTGELFF. The CDR3 bases are TGTGCCAGCAGAACAGGGGGTAACACCGGGGAGCTGTTTTTT.

V and J are TRBV12-3 or TRBV12-4 and TRBJ2-7; D is unclear. V was pared by 2 bases and J by 6 bases, with 5 bases between. The CDR3 length is 11 residues. DNA of the CDR3: TGTGCCAGCAGTTTAACGGGCGAGCAGTACTTC. Translated: CASSLTGEQYF.

CDR3 nucleotides: TGCGCCAGCAGCCGTCCCGGGACAGGGAATGGCTACACCTTC. This gives the protein CASSRPGTGNGYTF. This chain uses TRBV4-1 with TRBJ1-2; TRBD1 agrees at 9 bases. V trimming: 4 bases; J trimming: 6 bases; junction bases outside the gene matches: 6. CDR3 length: 14 residues. CDR1 is MGHRA, CDR2 YSYEKL, per germline.

The chain joins TRBV5-5 to TRBJ2-5; 13 bases align to TRBD2. The J segment lost 5 bases and the V segment lost 7 bases, leaving 8 bases of the junction unmatched. This CDR3 is 15 amino acids long. The germline CDR1 and CDR2 sequences are SGHKS and YYEKEE (reference sequence). Here the CDR3 reads CASGAGLAGRETQYF. The DNA for the CDR3 is TGTGCCAGCGGGGCGGGACTAGCGGGACGGGAGACCCAGTACTTC.

The chain couples TRBV6-2 or TRBV6-3 to TRBJ2-5, with D tentatively TRBD1 (6 bases). The CDR3 is 14 residues long. V dropped 2 bases and J dropped 5 bases, with 12 bases sitting between them. Germline V gene sequence: CDR1 MNHEY, CDR2 SVGEGT. CDR3 in DNA: TGTGCCAGCAGTTACCACAGGGCCGAGGAGACCCAGTACTTC. Protein sequence: CASSYHRAEETQYF.

The DNA for the CDR3 is TGTGCCAGCAGCCGTGGACAGGGCTACGAGCAGTACTTC. Translated, it gives CASSRGQGYEQYF. The chain is built from TRBV6-8 and TRBJ2-7; 8 bases agree with TRBD1. This CDR3 contains 13 residues. Germline V gives CDR1 MNHGY, CDR2 SAAAGT. The trim removed 6 bases at V and 3 bases at J, leaving 4 bases unmatched.

V and J are TRBV5-3 and TRBJ2-1; D gene unclear. TRBV5-3 is an open reading frame whose function is uncertain. The CDR3 contains 15 residues. V was clipped by 0 bases and J by 8 bases, with 15 bases between them. The CDR3, as DNA: TGTGCCAGAAGCTTGGGAGTGTTCCATTTGGATGAGCAGTTCTTC. It codes for CARSLGVFHLDEQFF.

The CDR3 spells CASRQWDRGPNEQYF. DNA of the CDR3: TGTGCCAGCAGACAATGGGACAGGGGGCCTAACGAGCAGTACTTC. J is TRBJ2-7 and V is TRBV27; 12 nucleotides match TRBD1. The CDR3 runs to 15 residues. CDR1 MNHEY and CDR2 SMNVEV come from the germline V gene (reference sequence). V shed 6 bases and J 5 bases; nucleotides not matched to a gene: 8.

This clone showed up just once. This sequence joins TRBV21-1 and TRBJ2-1; the DNA was not used to check the table's D call, TRBD1. TRBV21-1 is labeled a pseudogene. This CDR3 region has 15 residues. DNA of the CDR3: TGTGCCAGCAGCAATAGGACAACAACCTACAATGAGCAGTTCTTC. Translation gives CASSNRTTTYNEQFF.

The chain couples TRBV28 to TRBJ2-7, with a possible D match to TRBD2 (5 bases). The CDR3 totals 14 residues. CDR1 MDHEN and CDR2 SYDVKM come from the germline V gene. V gave up 7 bases and J gave up 0 bases, with 13 bases separating them. The CDR3 loop is CASKRERFSYEQYF. In DNA form, the CDR3 reads TGTGCCAGCAAAAGGGAGCGGTTCTCCTACGAGCAGTACTTC.

This clone was seen only once. The CDR3 spells CASSLARGVQAFF. DNA of the CDR3: TGTGCCAGCAGCTTAGCCCGGGGGGTCCAAGCTTTCTTT. The J gene is TRBJ1-1, the V gene TRBV11-2; tentative D call: TRBD1 (5 bases). This CDR3 spans 13 amino acids. V dropped 1 base and J dropped 9 bases, with 12 bases sitting between them. Germline CDR1 SGHAT, CDR2 FQNNGV.

V is TRBV11-2 and J is TRBJ2-2; a weak D match, TRBD2 (6 bases). V was shortened by 0 bases and J by 8 bases, with 10 bases between the two germline ends. CDR3 size: 14 residues. Germline V gene lookup returns CDR1 SGHAT and CDR2 FQNNGV. CDR3 DNA sequence: TGTGCCAGCAGCTTAGATCTGGGACTTGGGGAGCTGTTTTTT. Translating it yields CASSLDLGLGELFF.